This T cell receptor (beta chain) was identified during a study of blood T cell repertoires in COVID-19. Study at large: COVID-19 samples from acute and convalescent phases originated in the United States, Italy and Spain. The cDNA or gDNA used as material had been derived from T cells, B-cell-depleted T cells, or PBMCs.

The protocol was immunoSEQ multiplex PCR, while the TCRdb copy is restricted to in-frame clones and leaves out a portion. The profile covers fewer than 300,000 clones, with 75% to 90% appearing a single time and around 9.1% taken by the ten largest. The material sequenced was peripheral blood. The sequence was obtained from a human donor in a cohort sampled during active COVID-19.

Here the CDR3 DNA reads TGTGCCAGCAGCTTGTCGTCCCTAGCGGGCACCACAGATACGCAGTATTTT. Translation gives CASSLSSLAGTTDTQYF. The chain links TRBV5-4 to TRBJ2-3; 8 bases are a match to TRBD2. CDR1 is SGHNT, CDR2 YYREEE, per germline (reference sequence). The CDR3 runs to 17 residues. The trim removed 1 base at V and 2 bases at J, leaving 9 bases unmatched.